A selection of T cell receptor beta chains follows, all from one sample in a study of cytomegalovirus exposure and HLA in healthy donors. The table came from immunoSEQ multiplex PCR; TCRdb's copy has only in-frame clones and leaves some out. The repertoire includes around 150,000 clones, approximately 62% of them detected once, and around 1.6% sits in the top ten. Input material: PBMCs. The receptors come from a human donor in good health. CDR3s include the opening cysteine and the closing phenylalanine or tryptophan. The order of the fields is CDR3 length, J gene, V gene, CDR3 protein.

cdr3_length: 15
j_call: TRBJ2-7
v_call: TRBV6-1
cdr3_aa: CASSDGLGVAHEQYF

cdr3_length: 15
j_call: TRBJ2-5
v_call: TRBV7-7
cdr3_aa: CASSFRSSGMETQYF

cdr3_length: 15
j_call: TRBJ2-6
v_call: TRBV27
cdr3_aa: CASSPTGSGANVLTF

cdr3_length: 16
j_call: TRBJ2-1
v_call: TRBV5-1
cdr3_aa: CASSLGGLAGYNEQFF

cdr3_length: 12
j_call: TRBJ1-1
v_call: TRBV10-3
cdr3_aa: CAIRRADTEAFF

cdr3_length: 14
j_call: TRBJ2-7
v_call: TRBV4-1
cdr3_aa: CASSPKPIEYEQYF

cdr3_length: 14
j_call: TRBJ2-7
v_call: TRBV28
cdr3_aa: CASSLLGTSYEQYF

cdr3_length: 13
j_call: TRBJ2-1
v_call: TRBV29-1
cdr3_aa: CSVVRGIDNEQFF

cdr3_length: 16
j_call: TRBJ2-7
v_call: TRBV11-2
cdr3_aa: CASSPPGGRQYYEQYF

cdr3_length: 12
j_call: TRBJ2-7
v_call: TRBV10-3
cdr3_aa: CATSGKMGEQYF

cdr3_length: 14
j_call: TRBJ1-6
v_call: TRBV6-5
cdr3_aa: CASSRQGLGSPLHF

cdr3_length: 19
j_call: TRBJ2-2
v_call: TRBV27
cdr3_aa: CASSPHPDRVGGDTGELFF

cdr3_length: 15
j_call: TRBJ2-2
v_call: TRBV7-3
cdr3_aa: CASRVGGPNTGELFF

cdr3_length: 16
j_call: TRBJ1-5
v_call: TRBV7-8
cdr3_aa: CASSQSQGAMGQPQHF

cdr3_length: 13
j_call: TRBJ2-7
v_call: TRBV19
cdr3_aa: CASSVTGPYEQYF